These T cell receptor beta chains were read from a single sample in a study of cytomegalovirus exposure and HLA in healthy donors. Clones were sequenced by immunoSEQ multiplex PCR, and TCRdb holds only the in-frame ones, with some missing. The sample includes more than 70,000 clones, 96% seen only once; the top ten take approximately 1.5%. The sample taken for sequencing was PBMCs. Receptor source: a man aged 18 to 30 in good health and CMV-seropositive. Each CDR3 is given with its conserved first and last residue. Fields, in order: V gene, J gene, CDR3 protein.

v_gene: TRBV6-4; j_gene: TRBJ2-1; CDR3aa: CASSDSGSPRGNEQFF
v_gene: TRBV5-1; j_gene: TRBJ1-2; CDR3aa: CASIPSPGQDYGYTF
v_gene: TRBV10-1; j_gene: TRBJ1-1; CDR3aa: CASSEQGMGTEAFF
v_gene: TRBV7-8; j_gene: TRBJ1-5; CDR3aa: CASSLNTNQPQHF
v_gene: TRBV4-1; j_gene: TRBJ2-3; CDR3aa: CASSPRLAGADTQYF
v_gene: TRBV2; j_gene: TRBJ1-3; CDR3aa: CASSLRDRNTIYF
v_gene: TRBV10-3; j_gene: TRBJ1-1; CDR3aa: CAISESTGGLVNTEAFF
v_gene: TRBV5-1; j_gene: TRBJ2-7; CDR3aa: CASSPSSGWGLYEQYF
v_gene: TRBV19; j_gene: TRBJ2-2; CDR3aa: CASSKDRAAGELFF
v_gene: TRBV29-1; j_gene: TRBJ2-1; CDR3aa: CSVEDADRSSYNEQFF
v_gene: TRBV2; j_gene: TRBJ1-2; CDR3aa: CASSEARQGDGYTF
v_gene: TRBV2; j_gene: TRBJ1-1; CDR3aa: CASTGTGGFGSTEAFF
v_gene: TRBV7-8; j_gene: TRBJ2-6; CDR3aa: CASRRLGPSGANVLTF
v_gene: TRBV18; j_gene: TRBJ2-7; CDR3aa: CASSPQGQGGTIYYEQYF
v_gene: TRBV6-5; j_gene: TRBJ1-1; CDR3aa: CASSYSRWNTEAFF
v_gene: TRBV7-2; j_gene: TRBJ2-2; CDR3aa: CASSPAGTGGSGELFF
v_gene: TRBV18; j_gene: TRBJ2-7; CDR3aa: CASSLNRGGFYEQYF
v_gene: TRBV30; j_gene: TRBJ2-2; CDR3aa: CAWSVVPPGATGELFF
v_gene: TRBV11-3; j_gene: TRBJ2-2; CDR3aa: CASSLRWGDGELFF
v_gene: TRBV5-8; j_gene: TRBJ1-5; CDR3aa: CASSLRQNQPQHF
v_gene: TRBV19; j_gene: TRBJ1-2; CDR3aa: CASTSPPTRGQTF
v_gene: TRBV4-1; j_gene: TRBJ2-1; CDR3aa: CASSQVPERYNEQFF
v_gene: TRBV7-2; j_gene: TRBJ2-7; CDR3aa: CASSLYVIAGDHSYEQYF
v_gene: TRBV7-8; j_gene: TRBJ2-7; CDR3aa: CASSRGQAYEQYF
v_gene: TRBV2; j_gene: TRBJ1-1; CDR3aa: CASRGTGLSTEAFF
v_gene: TRBV28; j_gene: TRBJ2-3; CDR3aa: CASSTKYWTPTYSTDTQYF
v_gene: TRBV18; j_gene: TRBJ2-7; CDR3aa: CASSPRQSYEQYF
v_gene: TRBV5-1; j_gene: TRBJ1-1; CDR3aa: CASSLPGREGTEAFF
v_gene: TRBV7-9; j_gene: TRBJ2-2; CDR3aa: CASSLSSGFYTGELFF
v_gene: TRBV30; j_gene: TRBJ2-1; CDR3aa: CAWSVPGYGGRSNEQFF
v_gene: TRBV12-5; j_gene: TRBJ2-7; CDR3aa: CASGLSPRDEQYF
v_gene: TRBV29-1; j_gene: TRBJ1-1; CDR3aa: CSVGRGRGYTEAFF
v_gene: TRBV19; j_gene: TRBJ2-7; CDR3aa: CASSTRPTISGSFNEQYF
v_gene: TRBV6-5; j_gene: TRBJ2-3; CDR3aa: CASSYTGLVSDTQYF
v_gene: TRBV5-4; j_gene: TRBJ2-7; CDR3aa: CASSPQVRDEQYF
v_gene: TRBV6-5; j_gene: TRBJ1-2; CDR3aa: CASSWSTGSYDGYTF
v_gene: TRBV28; j_gene: TRBJ2-7; CDR3aa: CASSSSGPSYEQYF
v_gene: TRBV6-1; j_gene: TRBJ2-2; CDR3aa: CASSRGRNTGELFF
v_gene: TRBV10-3; j_gene: TRBJ1-5; CDR3aa: CAISGQINQPQHF
v_gene: TRBV14; j_gene: TRBJ2-1; CDR3aa: CASSPGLAGVEEQFF
v_gene: TRBV19; j_gene: TRBJ2-4; CDR3aa: CASSIQGADIQYF
v_gene: TRBV6-5; j_gene: TRBJ2-2; CDR3aa: CASSYGVAEEAGELFF
v_gene: TRBV27; j_gene: TRBJ2-1; CDR3aa: CASQLLGTGGESSYNEQFF